This T cell receptor beta chain was recovered during a study of shared T cell receptors in the human thymus. This clone has just one count. The data were produced by immunoSEQ multiplex PCR, yet TCRdb's version contains in-frame clones alone and is incomplete. The repertoire holds some 700,000 clones, with roughly 90% as singletons. Germline assignment: CDR1 LNHDA and CDR2 SQIVND (reference sequence). Trimming at V came to 3 bases and at J to 5 bases, leaving 6 bases not matched to a gene. CDR3 length: 15 amino acids. These data also featured in a second study, about human thymus T cells. As reported in that work: Thymic and blood repertoires appeared to carry a bias in their V and J gene usage.

The TCR sequence derives from a boy less than two years old with a congenital heart defect. This chain uses TRBV19 with TRBJ2-2, with 7 nucleotides matching TRBD2. The sequencing sample was made of thymocytes. CDR3 DNA: TGTGCCAGTAGTATCGGGGGGAGGAGGACCGGGGAGCTGTTTTTT. Translating it yields CASSIGGRRTGELFF. The whole variable domain, filled in from reference TRBV19 and TRBJ2-2, reads DGGITQSPKYLFRKEGQNVTLSCEQNLNHDAMYWYRQDPGQGLRLIYYSQIVNDFQKGDIAEGYSVSREKKESFPLTVTSAQKNPTAFYLCASSIGGRRTGELFFGEGSRLTVL.